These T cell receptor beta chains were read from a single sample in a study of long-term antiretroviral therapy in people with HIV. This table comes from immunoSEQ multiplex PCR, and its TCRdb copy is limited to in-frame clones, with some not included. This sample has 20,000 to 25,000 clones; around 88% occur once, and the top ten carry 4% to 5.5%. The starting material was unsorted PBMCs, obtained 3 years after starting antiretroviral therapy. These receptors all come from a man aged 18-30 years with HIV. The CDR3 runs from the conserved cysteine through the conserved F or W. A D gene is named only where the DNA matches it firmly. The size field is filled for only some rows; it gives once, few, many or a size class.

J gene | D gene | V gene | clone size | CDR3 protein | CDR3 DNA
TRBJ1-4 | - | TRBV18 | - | CASSPRQDKDEKLFF | TGTGCCAGCTCACCACGGCAGGATAAGGACGAAAAACTGTTTTTT
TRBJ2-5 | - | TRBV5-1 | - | CASSLGQEETQYF | TGCGCCAGCAGCTTGGGGCAGGAAGAGACCCAGTACTTC
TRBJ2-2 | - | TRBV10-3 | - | CAISGPTGELFF | TGTGCCATCAGTGGTCCGACCGGGGAGCTGTTTTTT
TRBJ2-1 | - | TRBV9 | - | CASSPGRGSNNEQFF | TGTGCCAGCAGCCCGGGGCGCGGATCCAACAATGAGCAGTTCTTC
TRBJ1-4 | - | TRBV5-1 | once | CASSLDNGRREKLFF | TGCGCCAGCAGCTTGGATAACGGCAGGCGTGAAAAACTGTTTTTT
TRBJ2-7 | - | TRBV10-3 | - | CAIRGVAGGHYEQYF | TGTGCCATCAGGGGGGTCGCGGGCGGCCATTACGAGCAGTACTTC
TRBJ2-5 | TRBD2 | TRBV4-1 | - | CASSLRGPGGEETQYF | TGCGCCAGCAGCCTACGGGGGCCGGGGGGGGAAGAGACCCAGTACTTC
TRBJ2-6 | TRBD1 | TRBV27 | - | CASSSHIPTGYSGANVLTF | TGTGCCAGCAGTTCGCACATCCCGACAGGGTACTCTGGGGCCAACGTCCTGACTTTC
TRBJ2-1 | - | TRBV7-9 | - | CASSLAIGGTLWDEQFF | TGTGCCAGCAGCTTAGCCATTGGAGGGACCCTATGGGATGAGCAGTTCTTC
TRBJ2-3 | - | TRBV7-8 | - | CASSFGPSGTDTQYF | TGTGCCAGCAGCTTCGGCCCCTCGGGCACAGATACGCAGTATTTT
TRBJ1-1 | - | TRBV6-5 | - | CASSYSARVDTEAFF | TGTGCCAGCAGTTACTCCGCCAGGGTTGACACTGAAGCTTTCTTT
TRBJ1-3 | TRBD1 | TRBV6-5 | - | CASSSDRGLSGNTIYF | TGTGCCAGCAGTTCAGACAGGGGCCTCTCTGGAAACACCATATATTTT
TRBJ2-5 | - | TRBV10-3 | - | CAISFQAGPPGETQYF | TGTGCCATCAGTTTCCAAGCGGGCCCGCCCGGGGAGACCCAGTACTTC
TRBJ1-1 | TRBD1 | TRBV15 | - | CATSIQGPPEAFF | TGTGCCACCAGCATACAGGGGCCCCCTGAAGCTTTCTTT
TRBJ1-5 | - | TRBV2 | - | CASSEGLNSNQPQHF | TGTGCCAGCAGTGAAGGACTAAATAGCAATCAGCCCCAGCATTTT
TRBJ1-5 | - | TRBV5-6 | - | CASSSLIRGTHQPQHF | TGTGCCAGCAGCTCCCTCATTAGGGGGACCCATCAGCCCCAGCATTTT
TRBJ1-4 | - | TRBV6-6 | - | CASSATNEKLFF | TGTGCCAGCAGTGCAACTAATGAAAAACTGTTTTTT
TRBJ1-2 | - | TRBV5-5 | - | CASSLAVNGNYGYTF | TGTGCCAGCAGCTTGGCTGTTAACGGGAACTATGGCTACACCTTC
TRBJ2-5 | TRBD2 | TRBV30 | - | CAHQASGEGTQYF | TGTGCCCACCAGGCTAGCGGTGAGGGGACCCAGTACTTC
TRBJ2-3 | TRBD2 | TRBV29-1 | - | CSVDIAGGTDTQYF | TGCAGCGTTGATATAGCGGGGGGCACAGATACGCAGTATTTT
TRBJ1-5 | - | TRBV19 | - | CASSMGGAPQHF | TGTGCCAGTAGTATGGGGGGGGCTCCCCAGCATTTT
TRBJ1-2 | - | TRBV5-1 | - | CASRPERPGYGYTF | TGCGCCAGCAGACCCGAACGGCCCGGGTATGGCTACACCTTC
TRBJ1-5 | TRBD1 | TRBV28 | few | CASIETGTGGLGFQPQHF | TGTGCCAGCATCGAGACCGGGACAGGGGGCCTAGGGTTTCAGCCCCAGCATTTT
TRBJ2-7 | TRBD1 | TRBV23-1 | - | CASSQKDRAYEQYF | TGCGCCAGCAGTCAGAAGGACAGGGCCTACGAGCAGTACTTC
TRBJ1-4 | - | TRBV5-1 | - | CASSPGGDSNEKLFF | TGCGCCAGCAGCCCGGGGGGGGACTCTAATGAAAAACTGTTTTTT
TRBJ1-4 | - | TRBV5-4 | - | CASSLDRREVGEKLFF | TGTGCCAGCAGCTTGGATAGGCGAGAGGTCGGTGAAAAACTGTTTTTT
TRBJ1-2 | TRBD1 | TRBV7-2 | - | CASSTYLRGAYGYTF | TGTGCCAGCAGCACATACCTCAGGGGGGCCTATGGCTACACCTTC
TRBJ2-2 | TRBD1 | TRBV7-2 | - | CASSLATGLTGELFF | TGTGCCAGCAGCTTAGCGACAGGGTTAACCGGGGAGCTGTTTTTT
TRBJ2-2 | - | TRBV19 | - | CASSISTTRFANTGELFF | TGTGCCAGTAGTATCAGTACTACTAGATTCGCGAACACCGGGGAGCTGTTTTTT
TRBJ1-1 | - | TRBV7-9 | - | CASSLTPIKNTEAFF | TGTGCCAGCAGCTTAACCCCAATAAAGAACACTGAAGCTTTCTTT
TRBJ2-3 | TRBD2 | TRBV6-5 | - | CASRNSGASTDTQYF | TGTGCCAGCCGTAACAGCGGGGCTAGCACAGATACGCAGTATTTT
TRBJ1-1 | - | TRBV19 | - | CASSTSRMEAFF | TGTGCCAGTAGTACCTCTCGGATGGAAGCTTTCTTT
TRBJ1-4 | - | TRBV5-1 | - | CASSLDSSDEKLFF | TGCGCCAGCAGCTTGGATTCGTCAGACGAAAAACTGTTTTTT
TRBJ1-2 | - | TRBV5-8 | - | CASSFEAAGGYTF | TGTGCCAGCAGCTTTGAGGCCGCCGGCGGCTACACCTTC
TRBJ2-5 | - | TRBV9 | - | CASSVGEVPTVETQYF | TGTGCCAGCAGCGTAGGGGAGGTCCCCACTGTAGAAACCCAGTACTTC
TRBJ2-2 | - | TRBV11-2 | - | CASSYGHNTGELFF | TGTGCCAGCAGCTATGGACACAACACCGGGGAGCTGTTTTTT